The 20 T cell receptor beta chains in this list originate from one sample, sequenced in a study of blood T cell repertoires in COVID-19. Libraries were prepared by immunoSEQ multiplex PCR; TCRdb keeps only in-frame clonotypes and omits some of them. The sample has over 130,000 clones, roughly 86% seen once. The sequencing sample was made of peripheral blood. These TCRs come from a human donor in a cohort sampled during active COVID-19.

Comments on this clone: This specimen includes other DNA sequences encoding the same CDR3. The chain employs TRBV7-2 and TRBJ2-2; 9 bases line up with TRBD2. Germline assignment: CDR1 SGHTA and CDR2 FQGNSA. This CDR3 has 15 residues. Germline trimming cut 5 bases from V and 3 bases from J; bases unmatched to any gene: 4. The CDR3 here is CASSPRLADTGELFF. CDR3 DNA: TGTGCCAGCAGCCCCCGACTAGCGGACACCGGGGAGCTGTTTTTT.

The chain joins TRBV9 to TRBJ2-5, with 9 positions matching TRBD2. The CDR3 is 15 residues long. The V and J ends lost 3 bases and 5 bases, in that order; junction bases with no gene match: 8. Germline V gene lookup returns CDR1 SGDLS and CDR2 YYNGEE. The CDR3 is CASSALAGLGETQYF. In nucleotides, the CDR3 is TGTGCCAGCAGCGCCCTAGCGGGGTTGGGGGAGACCCAGTACTTC.

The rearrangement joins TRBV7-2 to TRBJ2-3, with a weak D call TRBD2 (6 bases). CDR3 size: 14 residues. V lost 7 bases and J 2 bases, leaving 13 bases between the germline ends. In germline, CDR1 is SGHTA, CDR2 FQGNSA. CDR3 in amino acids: CASTRSGFTDTQYF. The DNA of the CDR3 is TGTGCCAGCACCCGTAGCGGATTCACAGATACGCAGTATTTT.

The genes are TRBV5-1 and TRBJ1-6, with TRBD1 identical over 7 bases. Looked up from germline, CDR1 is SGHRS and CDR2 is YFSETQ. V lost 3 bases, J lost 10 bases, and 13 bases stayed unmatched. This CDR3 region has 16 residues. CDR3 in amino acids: CASSSQGVGGGSPLHF. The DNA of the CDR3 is TGCGCCAGCAGCTCCCAGGGGGTAGGCGGAGGGTCACCCCTCCACTTT.

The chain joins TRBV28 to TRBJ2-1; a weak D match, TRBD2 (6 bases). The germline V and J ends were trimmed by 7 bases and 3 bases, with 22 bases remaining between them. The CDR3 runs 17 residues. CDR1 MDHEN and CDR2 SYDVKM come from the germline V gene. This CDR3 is CASTGRFSGLIYNEQFF. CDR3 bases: TGTGCCAGCACGGGCCGATTTAGCGGACTGATCTACAATGAGCAGTTCTTC.

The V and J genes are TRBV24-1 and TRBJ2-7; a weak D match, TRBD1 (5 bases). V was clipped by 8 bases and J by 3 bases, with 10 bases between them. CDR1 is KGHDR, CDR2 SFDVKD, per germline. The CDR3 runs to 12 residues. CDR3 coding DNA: TGTGCCACCACTCAGACAGACTACGAGCAGTACTTC. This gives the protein CATTQTDYEQYF.

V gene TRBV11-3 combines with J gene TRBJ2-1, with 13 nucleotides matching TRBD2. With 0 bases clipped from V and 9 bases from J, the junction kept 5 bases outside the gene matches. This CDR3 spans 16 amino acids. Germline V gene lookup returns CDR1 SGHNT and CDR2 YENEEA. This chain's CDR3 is CASSLETSGRWGEQFF. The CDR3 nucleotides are TGTGCCAGCAGCTTAGAGACTAGCGGGAGGTGGGGTGAGCAGTTCTTC.

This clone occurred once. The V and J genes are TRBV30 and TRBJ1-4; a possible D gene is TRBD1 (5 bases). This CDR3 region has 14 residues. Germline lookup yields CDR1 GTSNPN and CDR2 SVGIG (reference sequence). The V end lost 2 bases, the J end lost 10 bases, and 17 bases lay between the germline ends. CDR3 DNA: TGTGCCTGGAGTCCGGGTATTGCCGGGGGAAAACTGTTTTTT. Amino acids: CAWSPGIAGGKLFF.

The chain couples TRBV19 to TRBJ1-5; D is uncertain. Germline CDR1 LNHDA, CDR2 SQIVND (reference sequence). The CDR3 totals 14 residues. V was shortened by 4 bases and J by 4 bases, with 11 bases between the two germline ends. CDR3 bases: TGTGCCAGTAGTACCAAGTCCGGGAATCAGCCCCAGCATTTT. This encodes CASSTKSGNQPQHF.

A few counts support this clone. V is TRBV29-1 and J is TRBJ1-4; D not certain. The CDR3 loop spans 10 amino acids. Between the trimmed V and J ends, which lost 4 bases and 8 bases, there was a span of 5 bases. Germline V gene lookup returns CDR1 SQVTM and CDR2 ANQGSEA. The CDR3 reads CSVAGEKLFF. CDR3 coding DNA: TGCAGCGTTGCGGGGGAAAAACTGTTTTTT.

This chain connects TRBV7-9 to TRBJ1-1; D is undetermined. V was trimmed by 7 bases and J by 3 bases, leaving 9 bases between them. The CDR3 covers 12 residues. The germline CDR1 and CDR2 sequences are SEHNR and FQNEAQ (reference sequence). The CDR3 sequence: CASKTFDTEAFF. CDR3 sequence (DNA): TGTGCCAGCAAGACATTCGACACTGAAGCTTTCTTT.

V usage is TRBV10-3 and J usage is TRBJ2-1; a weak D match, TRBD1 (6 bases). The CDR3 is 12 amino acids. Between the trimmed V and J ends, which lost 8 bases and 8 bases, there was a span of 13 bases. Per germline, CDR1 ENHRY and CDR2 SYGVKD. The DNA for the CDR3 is TGTGCCATCGCCTCACAGGGAGATGAGCAGTTCTTC. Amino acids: CAIASQGDEQFF.

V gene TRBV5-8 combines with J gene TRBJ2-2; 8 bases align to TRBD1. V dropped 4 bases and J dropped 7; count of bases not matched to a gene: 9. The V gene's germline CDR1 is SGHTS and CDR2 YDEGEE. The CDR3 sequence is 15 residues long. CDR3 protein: CASSRRTGRGGELFF. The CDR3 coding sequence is TGTGCCAGCAGCCGACGGACAGGGCGGGGCGGGGAGCTGTTTTTT.

The CDR3 DNA is TGTGCCAGCAGCCCCCAAAGCGGGAGGGCCGACAATGAGCAGTTCTTC. Its translation: CASSPQSGRADNEQFF. V and J are TRBV7-6 and TRBJ2-1; 10 bases are shared with TRBD2. The trim removed 5 bases at V and 5 bases at J, leaving 9 bases unmatched. Germline CDR1 reads SGHVS; CDR2 reads FNYEAQ. CDR3 length: 16 amino acids.

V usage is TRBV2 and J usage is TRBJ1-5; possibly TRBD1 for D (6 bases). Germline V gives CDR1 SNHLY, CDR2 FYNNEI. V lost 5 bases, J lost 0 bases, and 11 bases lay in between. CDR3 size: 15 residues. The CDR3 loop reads CASSSRGGSNQPQHF. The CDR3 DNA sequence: TGTGCCAGCAGTAGCAGGGGCGGTAGCAATCAGCCCCAGCATTTT.

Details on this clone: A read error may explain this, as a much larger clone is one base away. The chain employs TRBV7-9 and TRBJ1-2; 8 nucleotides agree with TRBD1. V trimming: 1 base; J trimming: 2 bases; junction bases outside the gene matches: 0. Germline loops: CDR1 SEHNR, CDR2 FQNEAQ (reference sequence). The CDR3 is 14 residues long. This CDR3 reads CASSLGTGNYGYTF. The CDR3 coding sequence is TGTGCCAGCAGCTTAGGGACAGGGAACTATGGCTACACCTTC.

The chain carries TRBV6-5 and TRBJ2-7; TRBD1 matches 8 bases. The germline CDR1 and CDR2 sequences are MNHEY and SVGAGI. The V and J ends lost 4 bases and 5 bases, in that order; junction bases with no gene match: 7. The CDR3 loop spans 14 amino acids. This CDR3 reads CASSSGQGYNEQYF. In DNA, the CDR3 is TGTGCCAGCAGTTCTGGACAGGGTTACAACGAGCAGTACTTC.

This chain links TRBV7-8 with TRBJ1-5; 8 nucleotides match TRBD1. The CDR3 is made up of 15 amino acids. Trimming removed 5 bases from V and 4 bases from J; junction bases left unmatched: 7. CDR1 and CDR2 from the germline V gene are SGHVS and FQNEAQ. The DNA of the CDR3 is TGTGCCAGCAGCCGGGGGACAGGAGATAATCAGCCCCAGCATTTT. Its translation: CASSRGTGDNQPQHF.

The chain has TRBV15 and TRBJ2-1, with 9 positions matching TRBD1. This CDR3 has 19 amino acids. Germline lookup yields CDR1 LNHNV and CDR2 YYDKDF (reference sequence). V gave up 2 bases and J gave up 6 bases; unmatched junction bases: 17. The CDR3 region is CATSRTGGRGPNLSNEQFF. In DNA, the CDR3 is TGTGCCACCAGCAGAACAGGGGGCAGGGGCCCAAATTTAAGCAATGAGCAGTTCTTC.

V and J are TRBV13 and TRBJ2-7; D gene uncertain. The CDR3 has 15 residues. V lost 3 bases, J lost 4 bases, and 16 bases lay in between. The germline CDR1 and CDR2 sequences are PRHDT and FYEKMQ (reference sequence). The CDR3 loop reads CASSLMGEVRYEQYF. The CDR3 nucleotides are TGTGCCAGCAGCTTGATGGGCGAAGTACGGTACGAGCAGTACTTC.